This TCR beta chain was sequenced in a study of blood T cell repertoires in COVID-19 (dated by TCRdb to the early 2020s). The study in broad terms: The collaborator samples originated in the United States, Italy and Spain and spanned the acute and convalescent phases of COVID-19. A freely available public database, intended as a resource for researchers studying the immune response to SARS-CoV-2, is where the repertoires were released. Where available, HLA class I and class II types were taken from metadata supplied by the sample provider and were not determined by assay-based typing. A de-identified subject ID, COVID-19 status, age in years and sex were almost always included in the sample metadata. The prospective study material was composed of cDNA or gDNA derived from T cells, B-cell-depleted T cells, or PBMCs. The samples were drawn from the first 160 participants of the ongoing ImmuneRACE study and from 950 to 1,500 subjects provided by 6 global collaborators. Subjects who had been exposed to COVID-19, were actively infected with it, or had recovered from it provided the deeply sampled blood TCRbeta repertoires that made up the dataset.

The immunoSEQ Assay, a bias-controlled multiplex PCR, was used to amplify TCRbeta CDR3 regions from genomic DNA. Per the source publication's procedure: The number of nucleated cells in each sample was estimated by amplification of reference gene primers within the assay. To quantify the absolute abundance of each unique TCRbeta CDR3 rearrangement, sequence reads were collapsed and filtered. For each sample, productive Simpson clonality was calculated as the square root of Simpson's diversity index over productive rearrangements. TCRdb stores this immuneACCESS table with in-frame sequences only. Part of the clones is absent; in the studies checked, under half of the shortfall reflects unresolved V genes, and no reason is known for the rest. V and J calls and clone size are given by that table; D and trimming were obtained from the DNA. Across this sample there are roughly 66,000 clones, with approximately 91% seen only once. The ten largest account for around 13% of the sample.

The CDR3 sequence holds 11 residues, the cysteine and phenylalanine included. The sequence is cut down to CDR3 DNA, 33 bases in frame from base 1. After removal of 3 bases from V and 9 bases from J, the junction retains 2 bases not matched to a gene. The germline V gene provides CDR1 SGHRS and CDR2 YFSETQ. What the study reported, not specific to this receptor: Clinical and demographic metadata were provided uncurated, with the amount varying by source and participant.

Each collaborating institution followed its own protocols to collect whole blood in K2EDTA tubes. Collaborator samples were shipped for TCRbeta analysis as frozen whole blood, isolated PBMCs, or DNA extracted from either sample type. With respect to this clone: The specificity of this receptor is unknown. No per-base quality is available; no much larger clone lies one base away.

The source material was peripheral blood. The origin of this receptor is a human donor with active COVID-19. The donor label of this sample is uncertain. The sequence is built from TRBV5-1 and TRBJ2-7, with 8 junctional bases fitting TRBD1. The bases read TGCGCCAGCAGCTCCACAGGGGGGCAGTACTTC. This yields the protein CASSSTGGQYF.